The entry below gives a single T cell receptor (beta chain) sequence along with its context. This record belongs to a study of CD8+ T cells in alopecia areata. Treatment reported: oral pan-JAK inhibitor, 5-10 mg twice daily. Sequencing used cDNA as its template, made by extracting RNA and reverse transcribing it. Clones were read by immunoSEQ multiplex PCR, and TCRdb kept only the in-frame ones, dropping some. There are about 190,000 clones in the sample; 50% to 60% occur only once, and about 0.69% lies in the top ten. The sample was CD4+ T cells sorted from blood, taken at week 4, from a patient treated with tofacitinib. This clonotype was sampled from a human donor with alopecia areata.

This CDR3 reads CSAGSDRSSYEQYF. The CDR3 DNA sequence: TGCAGCGCTGGGTCCGACAGGAGCTCCTACGAGCAGTACTTC. The chain has TRBV29-1 and TRBJ2-7; D perhaps matches TRBD1 (6 bases). There are 14 residues in the CDR3. Germline V gives CDR1 SQVTM, CDR2 ANQGSEA. Trimming shortened V by 7 bases and J by 0 bases, and 16 bases separated the two germline ends.